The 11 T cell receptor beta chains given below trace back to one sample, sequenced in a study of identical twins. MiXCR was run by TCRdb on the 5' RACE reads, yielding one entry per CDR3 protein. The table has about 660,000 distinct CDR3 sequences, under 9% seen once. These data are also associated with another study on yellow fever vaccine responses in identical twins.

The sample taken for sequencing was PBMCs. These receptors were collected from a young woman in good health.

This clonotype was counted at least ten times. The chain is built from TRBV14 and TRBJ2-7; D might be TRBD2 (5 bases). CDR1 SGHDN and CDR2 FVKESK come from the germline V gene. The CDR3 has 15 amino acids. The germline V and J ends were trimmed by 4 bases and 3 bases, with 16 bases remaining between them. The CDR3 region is CASSPRYEGNYEQYF. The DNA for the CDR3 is TGTGCCAGCAGCCCTCGATATGAGGGAAACTACGAGCAGTACTTC. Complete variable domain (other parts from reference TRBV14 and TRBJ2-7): EAGVTQFPSHSVIEKGQTVTLRCDPISGHDNLYWYRRVMGKEIKFLLHFVKESKQDESGMPNNRFLAERTGGTYSTLKVQPAELEDSGVYFCASSPRYEGNYEQYFGPGTRLTVT.

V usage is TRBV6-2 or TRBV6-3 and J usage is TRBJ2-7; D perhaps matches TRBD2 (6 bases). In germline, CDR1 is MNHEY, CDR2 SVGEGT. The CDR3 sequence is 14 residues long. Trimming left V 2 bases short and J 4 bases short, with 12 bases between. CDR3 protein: CASSYAAGLYEQYF. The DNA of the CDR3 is TGTGCCAGCAGTTACGCGGCGGGGCTTTACGAGCAGTACTTC.

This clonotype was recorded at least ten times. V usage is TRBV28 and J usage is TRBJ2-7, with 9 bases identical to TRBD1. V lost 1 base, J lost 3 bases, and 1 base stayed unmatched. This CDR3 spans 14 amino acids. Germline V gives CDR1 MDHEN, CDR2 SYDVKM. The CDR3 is CASSLYRGLYEQYF. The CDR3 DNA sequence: TGTGCCAGCAGTTTATACAGGGGGCTCTACGAGCAGTACTTC.

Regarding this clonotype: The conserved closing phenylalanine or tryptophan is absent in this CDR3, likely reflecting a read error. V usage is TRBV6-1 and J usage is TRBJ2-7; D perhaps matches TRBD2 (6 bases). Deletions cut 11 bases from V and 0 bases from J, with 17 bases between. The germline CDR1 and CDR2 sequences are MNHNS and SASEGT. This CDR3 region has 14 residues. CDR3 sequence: CAAALAGTSYEQYL. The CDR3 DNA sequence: TGTGCCGCAGCCTTGGCGGGGACCTCCTACGAGCAGTACCTC.

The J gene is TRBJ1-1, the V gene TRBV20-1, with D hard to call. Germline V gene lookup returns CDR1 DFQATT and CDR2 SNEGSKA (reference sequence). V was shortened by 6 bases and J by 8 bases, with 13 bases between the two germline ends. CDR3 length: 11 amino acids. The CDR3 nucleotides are TGCAGTGCCCCGAGGAACCCAGAAGCTTTCTTT. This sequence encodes CSAPRNPEAFF.

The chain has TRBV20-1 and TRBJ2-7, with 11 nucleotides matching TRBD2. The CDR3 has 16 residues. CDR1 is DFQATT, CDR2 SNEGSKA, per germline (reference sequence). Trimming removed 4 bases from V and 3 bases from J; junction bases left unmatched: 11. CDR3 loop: CSATSRGGLAVYEQYF. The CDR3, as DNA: TGCAGTGCTACCTCCCGGGGGGGACTAGCGGTCTACGAGCAGTACTTC.

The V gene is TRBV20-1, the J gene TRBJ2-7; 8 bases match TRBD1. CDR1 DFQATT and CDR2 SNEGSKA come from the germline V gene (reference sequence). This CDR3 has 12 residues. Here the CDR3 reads CTPWDRTVEQYF. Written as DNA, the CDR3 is TGCACCCCTTGGGACAGGACAGTCGAGCAGTACTTC.

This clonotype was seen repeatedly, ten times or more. CDR3 sequence: CASSNPKGSYEQYF. The CDR3 DNA reads TGTGCCAGCAGTAACCCCAAAGGAAGCTACGAGCAGTACTTC. V usage is TRBV6-5 and J usage is TRBJ2-7; D not certain. Trimming took 5 bases from V and 3 from J, leaving 14 bases between them. The CDR3 extends over 14 amino acids. Germline assignment: CDR1 MNHEY and CDR2 SVGAGI.

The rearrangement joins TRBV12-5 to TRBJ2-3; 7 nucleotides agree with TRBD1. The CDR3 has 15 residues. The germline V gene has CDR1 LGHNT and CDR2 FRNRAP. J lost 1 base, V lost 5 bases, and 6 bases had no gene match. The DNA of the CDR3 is TGTGCTAGTGGTGAGACAGGGTCAGGCACAGATACGCAGTATTTT. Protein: CASGETGSGTDTQYF.

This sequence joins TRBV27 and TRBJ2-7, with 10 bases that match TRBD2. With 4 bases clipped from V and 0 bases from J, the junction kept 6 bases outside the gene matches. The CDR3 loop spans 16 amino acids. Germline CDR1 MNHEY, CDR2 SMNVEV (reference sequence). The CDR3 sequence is CASSSLAGGFSYEQYF. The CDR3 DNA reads TGTGCCAGCAGTTCATTAGCGGGAGGATTCTCCTACGAGCAGTACTTC.

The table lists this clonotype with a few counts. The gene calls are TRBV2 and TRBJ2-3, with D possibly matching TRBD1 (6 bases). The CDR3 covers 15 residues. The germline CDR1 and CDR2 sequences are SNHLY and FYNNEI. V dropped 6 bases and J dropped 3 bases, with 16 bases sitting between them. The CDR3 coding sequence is TGTGCCAGCAGCCGTCTCCAGGGGCTAACAGATACGCAGTATTTT. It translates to CASSRLQGLTDTQYF.